This T cell receptor beta chain was observed in a study of vaccination effects on CD4 cells after COVID-19. Concerning this clone: The antigen remains undetermined.

The data were produced by immunoSEQ multiplex PCR, yet TCRdb's version contains in-frame clones alone and is incomplete. Of some 24,000 clones listed, roughly four fifths were seen once; the top ten hold 16%. Expansion of antigen-specific CD4+ T cells with viral peptide pools was carried out by the ViraFEST assay before sequencing. Scientists isolated CD4+ T cells after a roughly ten-day culture period ended. Infection dated between March and December 2020, before the Alpha, Beta and Delta variants reached the United States. It was with approximately 10 IU/ml IL-2 and around 9.9 ug/ml peptides that 1.5 million to 2.5 million PBMC per well were cultured. The study, taken as a whole, reports: New vaccine-induced clones dominated convalescents' post-vaccine spike-reactive clones.

The germline V gene encodes CDR1 KGHSH and CDR2 LQKENI. V lost 3 bases, J lost 1 base, and 16 bases lay in between. This CDR3 spans 16 amino acids. Sequencing used CD4+ T cells from PBMCs cultured with SARS-CoV-2 spike peptides, obtained before COVID-19 vaccination. The gene calls are TRBV18 and TRBJ2-7; D not resolved. The source is a human donor who had a prior SARS-CoV-2 infection. CDR3 protein: CASSPGWTAASYEQYF. For the CDR3, the DNA is TGTGCCAGCTCACCCGGGTGGACGGCGGCTTCCTACGAGCAGTACTTC.